This TCR beta chain was identified during a study of blood T cell repertoires in COVID-19. Across the whole study: The United States, Italy and Spain provided the acute and convalescent COVID-19 samples. T cells, B-cell-depleted T cells, or PBMCs provided the cDNA or gDNA that served as material.

Method: immunoSEQ multiplex PCR; TCRdb's copy keeps in-frame clones and lacks some. Of tens of thousands of clones detected, around 90% appear once; the ten largest clones hold 3%. Sequenced: peripheral blood. The source is a woman aged 45-65 years with active or convalescent COVID-19.

The CDR3 reads CATSDPGQSNQPQHF. DNA of the CDR3: TGTGCCACCAGTGACCCGGGACAAAGCAATCAGCCCCAGCATTTT. The V call is TRBV24-1, the J call TRBJ1-5; D may be TRBD1 (6 bases). From germline, CDR1 is KGHDR and CDR2 SFDVKD. The CDR3 sequence is 15 residues long. V was clipped by 4 bases and J by 1 base, with 10 bases between them.